These 11 T cell receptor beta chains originate from one sample sequenced in a study of blood T cell repertoires in COVID-19. The data were produced by immunoSEQ multiplex PCR, yet TCRdb's version contains in-frame clones alone and is incomplete. The sample contains approximately 270,000 clones, 75% to 90% of which appear only once. The sample taken for sequencing was peripheral blood. Receptors originate from a woman between 65 and 79 years old with acute or convalescent COVID-19.

This chain links TRBV5-4 with TRBJ2-3; 8 nucleotides agree with TRBD1. The CDR3 has 15 amino acids. Trimming took 2 bases from V and 3 from J; bases not matched to a gene: 5. The germline gives CDR1 SGHNT, CDR2 YYREEE (reference sequence). The DNA of the CDR3 is TGTGCCAGCAGCTTAGGACAGGGAGGTACAGATACGCAGTATTTT. It encodes CASSLGQGGTDTQYF.

The chain is built from TRBV5-1 and TRBJ1-2, with D possibly matching TRBD1 (6 bases). CDR1 SGHRS and CDR2 YFSETQ come from the germline V gene. The CDR3 is made up of 13 amino acids. Deletions cut 0 bases from V and 7 bases from J, with 10 bases between. In DNA, the CDR3 is TGCGCCAGCAGCTTGGGGGGGCGAAGTGGCTACACCTTC. Translating gives CASSLGGRSGYTF.

CDR3 sequence: CASSIEVRGYEQYF. CDR3 nucleotide sequence: TGTGCCAGTAGTATAGAGGTCAGGGGTTACGAGCAGTACTTC. The chain carries TRBV19 and TRBJ2-7, with D maybe TRBD1 (6 bases). The CDR3 spans 14 residues. CDR1 is LNHDA, CDR2 SQIVND, per germline (reference sequence). With 0 bases removed from V and 4 bases from J, the gap between germline ends came to 10 bases.

This clone was seen a single time. The chain has TRBV6-2 or TRBV6-3 and TRBJ2-1, with a weak D call TRBD2 (7 bases). V lost 6 bases to trimming and J lost 7 bases, with 19 bases between them. This CDR3 is built from 15 residues. CDR1 MNHEY and CDR2 SVGEGT come from the germline V gene. The chain's CDR3 is CASSTGGAAGNEQFF. CDR3 in DNA: TGTGCCAGCAGCACGGGGGGCGCTGCGGGGAATGAGCAGTTCTTC.

This clone turned up a few times. The V gene is TRBV5-1, the J gene TRBJ2-1, with 7 positions matching TRBD2. J was trimmed by 5 bases and V by 0 bases; bases with no gene match: 5. This CDR3 has 15 amino acids. Germline V CDR1 and CDR2: SGHRS, YFSETQ. CDR3 loop: CASSLDPSGNNEQFF. CDR3 nucleotide sequence: TGCGCCAGCAGCTTGGACCCTAGCGGAAACAATGAGCAGTTCTTC.

The chain employs TRBV27 and TRBJ1-5; no definite D call. CDR1 is MNHEY and CDR2 is SMNVEV in the germline V gene (reference sequence). The CDR3 is made up of 14 amino acids. V dropped 2 bases and J dropped 8 bases, with 13 bases sitting between them. The CDR3 here is CASSLGAPGKPQHF. CDR3 sequence (DNA): TGTGCCAGCAGTTTAGGTGCCCCGGGAAAGCCCCAGCATTTT.

The CDR3 DNA is TGTGCCAGCTCACCGCTCGGGGGGGTCAATGAGCAGTTCTTC. It translates to CASSPLGGVNEQFF. The chain joins TRBV18 to TRBJ2-1; 8 bases are shared with TRBD2. J gave up 6 bases and V 3 bases, and 4 bases lay outside the gene matches. Looked up from germline, CDR1 is KGHSH and CDR2 is LQKENI. The CDR3 sequence is 14 residues long.

This clone occurred once. The J gene is TRBJ2-7, the V gene TRBV24-1, with 11 bases lining up with TRBD1. The CDR3 is 15 residues long. J was trimmed by 6 bases and V by 5 bases; bases with no gene match: 8. The V gene's germline CDR1 is KGHDR and CDR2 SFDVKD. In DNA, the CDR3 is TGTGCCACCAGTGGGACAGGGGGCTCCTTTCGCGAGCAGTACTTC. Translating it yields CATSGTGGSFREQYF.

This rearrangement joins TRBV7-2 to TRBJ1-2; 7 nucleotides line up with TRBD1. Germline V gives CDR1 SGHTA, CDR2 FQGNSA. The CDR3 runs 14 residues. Trimming removed 5 bases from V and 8 bases from J; junction bases left unmatched: 11. This CDR3 is CASSPDRVVGGYTF. The CDR3, as DNA: TGTGCCAGCAGCCCCGACAGGGTGGTGGGGGGCTACACCTTC.

This chain joins TRBV5-6 and TRBJ2-7, with 8 bases matching TRBD1. The CDR3 sequence is 16 residues long. V lost 4 bases to trimming and J lost 5 bases; unmatched junction nucleotides: 14. Germline assignment: CDR1 SGHDT and CDR2 YYEEEE. The CDR3 DNA is TGTGCCAGCAGCCACCGGACAGGGCGGCTGGCGGACGAGCAGTACTTC. It codes for CASSHRTGRLADEQYF.

The V call is TRBV5-6, the J call TRBJ2-7, with a tentative D call TRBD2 (5 bases). The V end lost 8 bases, the J end lost 0 bases, and 9 bases lay between the germline ends. The CDR3 is made up of 12 amino acids. Germline CDR1 reads SGHDT; CDR2 reads YYEEEE. The CDR3 protein is CASSGFSYEQYF. The CDR3 nucleotides read TGTGCCAGTTCGGGATTCTCCTACGAGCAGTACTTC.